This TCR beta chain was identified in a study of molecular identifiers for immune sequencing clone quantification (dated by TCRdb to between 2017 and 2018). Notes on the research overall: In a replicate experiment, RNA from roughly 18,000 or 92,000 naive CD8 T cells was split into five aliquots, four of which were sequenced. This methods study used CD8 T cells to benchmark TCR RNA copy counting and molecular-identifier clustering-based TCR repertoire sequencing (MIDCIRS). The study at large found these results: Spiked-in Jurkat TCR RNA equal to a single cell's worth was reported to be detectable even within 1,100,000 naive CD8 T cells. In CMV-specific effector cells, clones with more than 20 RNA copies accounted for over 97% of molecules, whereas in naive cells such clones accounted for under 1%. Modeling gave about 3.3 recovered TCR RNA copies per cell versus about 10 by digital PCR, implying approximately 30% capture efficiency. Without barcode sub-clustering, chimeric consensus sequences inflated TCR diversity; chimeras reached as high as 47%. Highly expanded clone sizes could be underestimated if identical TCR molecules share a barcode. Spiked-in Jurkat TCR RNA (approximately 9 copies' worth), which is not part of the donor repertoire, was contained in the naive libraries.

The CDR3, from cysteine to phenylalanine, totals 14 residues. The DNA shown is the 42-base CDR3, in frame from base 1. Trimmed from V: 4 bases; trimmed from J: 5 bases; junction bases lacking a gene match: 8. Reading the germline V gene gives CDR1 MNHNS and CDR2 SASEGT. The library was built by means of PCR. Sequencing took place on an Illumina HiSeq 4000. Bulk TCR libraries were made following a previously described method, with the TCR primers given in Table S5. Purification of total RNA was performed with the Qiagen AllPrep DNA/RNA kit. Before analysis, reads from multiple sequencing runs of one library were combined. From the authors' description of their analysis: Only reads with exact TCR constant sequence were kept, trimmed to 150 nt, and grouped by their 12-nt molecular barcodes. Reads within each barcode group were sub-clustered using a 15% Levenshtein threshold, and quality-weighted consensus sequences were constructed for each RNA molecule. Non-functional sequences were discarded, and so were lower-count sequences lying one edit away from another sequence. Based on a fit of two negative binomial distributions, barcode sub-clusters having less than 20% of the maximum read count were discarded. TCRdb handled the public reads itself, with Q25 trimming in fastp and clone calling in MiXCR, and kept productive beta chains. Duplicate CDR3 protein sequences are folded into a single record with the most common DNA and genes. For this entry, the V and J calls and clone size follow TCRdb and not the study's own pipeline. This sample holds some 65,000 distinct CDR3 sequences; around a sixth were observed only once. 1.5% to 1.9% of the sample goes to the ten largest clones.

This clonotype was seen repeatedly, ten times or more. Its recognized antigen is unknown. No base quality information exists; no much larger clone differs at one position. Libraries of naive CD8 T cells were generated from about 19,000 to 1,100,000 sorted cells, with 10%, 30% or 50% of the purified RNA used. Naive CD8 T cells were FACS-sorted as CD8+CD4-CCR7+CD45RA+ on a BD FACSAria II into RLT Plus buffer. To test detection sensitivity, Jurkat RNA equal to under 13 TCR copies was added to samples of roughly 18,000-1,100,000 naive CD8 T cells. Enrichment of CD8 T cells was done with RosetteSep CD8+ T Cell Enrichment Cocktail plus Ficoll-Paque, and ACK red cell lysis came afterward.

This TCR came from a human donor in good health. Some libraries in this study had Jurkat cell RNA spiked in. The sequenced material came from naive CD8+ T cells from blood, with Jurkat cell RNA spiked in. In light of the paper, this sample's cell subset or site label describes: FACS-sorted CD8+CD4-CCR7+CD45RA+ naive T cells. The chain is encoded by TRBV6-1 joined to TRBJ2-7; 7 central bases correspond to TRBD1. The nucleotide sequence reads TGTGCCAGCAGTGTAAGACAGGGTCGCGACGAGCAGTACTTC. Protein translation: CASSVRQGRDEQYF.